This TCR beta chain originates from a study of blood T cell repertoires in COVID-19. Across the study: Collection of acute and convalescent COVID-19 samples took place in the United States, Italy and Spain.

Clones were read by immunoSEQ multiplex PCR, and TCRdb kept only the in-frame ones, dropping some. The sample includes roughly 170,000 clones, about 85% of them seen just once. The CDR3 runs to 15 residues. The V gene's germline CDR1 is SEHNR and CDR2 FQNEAQ (reference sequence). The V segment lost 4 bases and the J segment 6 bases; nucleotides outside the gene matches: 11. The sequence was collected from a man in his sixties who had recovered from COVID-19. The source material was peripheral blood. V and J are TRBV7-9 and TRBJ1-2, with 7 nucleotides matching TRBD1. The CDR3 protein is CASSSKTGSVDGYTF. CDR3 coding DNA: TGTGCCAGCAGCTCGAAGACAGGGAGTGTCGATGGCTACACCTTC.